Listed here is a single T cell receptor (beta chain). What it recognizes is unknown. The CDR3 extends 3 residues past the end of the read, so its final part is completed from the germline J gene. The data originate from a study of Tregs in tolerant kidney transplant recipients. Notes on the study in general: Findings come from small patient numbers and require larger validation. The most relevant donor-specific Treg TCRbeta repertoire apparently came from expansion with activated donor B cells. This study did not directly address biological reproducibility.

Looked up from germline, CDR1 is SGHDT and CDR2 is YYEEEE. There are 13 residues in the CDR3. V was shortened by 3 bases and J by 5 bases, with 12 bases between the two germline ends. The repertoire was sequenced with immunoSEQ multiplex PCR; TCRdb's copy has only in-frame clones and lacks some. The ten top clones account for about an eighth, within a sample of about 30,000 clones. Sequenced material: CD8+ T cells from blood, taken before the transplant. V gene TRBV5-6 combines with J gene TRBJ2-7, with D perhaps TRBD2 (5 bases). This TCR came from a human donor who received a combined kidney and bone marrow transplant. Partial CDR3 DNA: TGTGCCAGCAGCTGGAGGACTGTTGACGAG. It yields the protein CASSWRTVDE. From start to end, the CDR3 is CASSWRTVDEQYF.